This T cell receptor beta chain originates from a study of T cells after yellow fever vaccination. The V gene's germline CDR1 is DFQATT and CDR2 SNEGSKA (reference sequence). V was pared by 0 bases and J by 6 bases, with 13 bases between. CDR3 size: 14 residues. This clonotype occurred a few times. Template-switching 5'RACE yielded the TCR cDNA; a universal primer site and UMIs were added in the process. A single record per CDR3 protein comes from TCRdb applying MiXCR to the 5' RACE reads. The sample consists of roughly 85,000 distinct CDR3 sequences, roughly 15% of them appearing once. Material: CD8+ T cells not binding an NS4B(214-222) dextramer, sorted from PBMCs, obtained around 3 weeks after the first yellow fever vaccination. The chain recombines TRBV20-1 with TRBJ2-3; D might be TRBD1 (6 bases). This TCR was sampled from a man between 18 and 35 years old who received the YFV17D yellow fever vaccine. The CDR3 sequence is CSARDPWGRDTQYF. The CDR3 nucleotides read TGCAGTGCTAGAGATCCGTGGGGGCGGGATACGCAGTATTTT.